Here is one TCR beta chain with its context. Its antigen is not yet known. Qualities for individual bases were not recorded, and no much larger clone is one base off. The source of the sample is a study of cytomegalovirus exposure and HLA in healthy donors (dated by TCRdb to 2016 to 2017). Looking at the study overall: An earlier analysis of about 530 of the donors reported 276 Gb of sequence data and 95 million to 130 million unique TCR beta sequences obtained from about 179 million T cells. About five DR-DQ haplotypes were treated as single units for association and clustering because of strong linkage in the cohort. In an earlier analysis of 500 to 650 of the donors, high-throughput TCR beta sequencing was used to judge whether each TCR beta V gene segment behaved as functional or pseudogenic. The study was designed to test whether signatures of past pathogen exposure could be identified by cataloging public T cell receptors. A later analysis re-analyzed previously published TCR beta repertoires from roughly 690 donors and added high-resolution HLA genotyping to study TCR occurrence patterns. An early release that covered fewer than 800 HLA-typed donors contained approximately 300 gigabases of sequencing data and 75 million to 100 million unique TCR sequences. Among about 360 genotyped donors of the cohort, an average of around 240,000 unique TCR beta nucleotide sequences were sequenced per donor, roughly 20% of them non-productive. The T cell repertoires of about 700 subjects were profiled by immunosequencing and related to cytomegalovirus serostatus. Donor age, sex, ethnicity and CMV serostatus were collected together with the repertoire data. In a later genetic analysis, genome-wide SNP genotypes for about 55% of the roughly 700 donors were used, and that subset was treated as a discovery cohort. HLA typing included class I and class II loci at four-digit resolution. All discovery cohort repertoires had been generated on a single sequencing platform. Of the approximately 400 genotyped donors, 65% to 90% fell in the genetic ancestry cluster associated with self-reported Caucasian donors. The number of typed donors differed by locus: about 620-640 for A, B, C, DRB1 and DQB1; 500 to 550 for DQA1; approximately 610 for DPA1; and approximately 450 for DPB1. Along with the approximately 620-subject first cohort, a separate validation cohort of over a hundred different subjects was used. High-throughput TCR immunosequencing, statistical association of individual TCRs with disease status, and machine learning were combined to predict cytomegalovirus infection status. The later analysis used no new phenotypic data to find candidate immune exposures, relying instead on TCR beta sequences and their occurrence across donors.

Libraries were prepared through the immunoSEQ multiplex PCR assay. A mixture of 60 forward primers for TCR Vbeta segments and 13 reverse primers for TCR Jbeta segments was used in the multiplex PCR. The CDR3 region of rearranged TCR beta genes was amplified from genomic DNA with a multiplex PCR assay. On the Illumina HiSeq System, the amplified TCR beta libraries were sequenced as 87-base-pair reads. The authors' analysis ran thus. Across the roughly 600 repertoires, a later analysis counted tens of millions of unique TCR beta chains, 9 million to 14 million of which were shared by at least two donors. To remove PCR and sequencing errors, raw reads were error-corrected and collapsed into unique sequences using a nearest-neighbor algorithm that merged closely related sequences. V, D and J gene segments were assigned by aligning CDR3 sequences to IMGT reference sequences. For a sequence to be retained, at least a six-nucleotide match to both a V gene segment and a J gene segment was required. A rearrangement counted as productive if the CDR3 had no stop codons and remained in frame with V and J, and every other rearrangement counted as non-productive. CDR3 was defined according to IMGT convention as the region running from the second conserved V-encoded cysteine to the conserved J-encoded phenylalanine. The earlier analysis of some 550 of the donors excluded any sequence lacking an unambiguous match to a single V gene segment. An earlier analysis of about 590 of the donors classified V segments as functional when productive rearrangements were above 56.7% and as segregating when the standard deviation between donors was above 5%. A statistical classification framework was built to diagnose cytomegalovirus status from the catalog of TCR beta chain sequences. A later analysis assigned V and J genes by comparing TCR nucleotide sequences with IMGT/GENE-DB human TR gene sequences. The TCRdist pipeline was used in a later analysis to assign CDR3 sequences and most-parsimonious VDJ recombination scenarios. A later analysis defined each TCR beta chain by its CDR3 amino acid sequence plus V-gene family, and excluded reads lacking a unique V-gene family. A later analysis removed several hundred highly shared, low-generation-probability nucleotide sequences to deal with suspected cross-contamination and a sequencing artifact. For each public chain, a later analysis derived a clonal expansion index from normalized ranks of inferred template counts within each repertoire. Generation probabilities in a later analysis came from a VDJ recombination model fitted to out-of-frame rearrangements, and those results were checked against IGoR. Hypergeometric tests were used in a later analysis to score TCR-TCR, TCR-HLA and TCR-CMV co-occurrence, with a repertoire-size bias correction applied to the TCR pairs. In a later analysis, false discovery rates were estimated by permuting HLA or CMV assignments 20 times. A later analysis grouped co-occurring TCRs with DBSCAN, adding TCRdist sequence similarity when clustering within HLA-allele-positive subsets. Co-occurrence clustering excluded repertoires with fewer than 30,000 or more than 120,000 public chains, plus five with anomalous nucleotide sharing. In TCRdb, the immuneACCESS table is reduced to in-frame sequences with V and J assigned. These tables do not hold every clone; where another copy was compared, an unresolved V gene accounts for under half, and the others remain unexplained. That table supplies the V and J calls and clone size; D and trimming were determined from the DNA. The sample includes approximately 170,000 clones, with 60% to 80% observed a single time. The top ten constitute 1.5% to 2% of the sample.

The cohort comprised some 680 healthy bone marrow donors. Cohort members were all nominally healthy when sampled, although unrecorded immune exposures were likely present. The donor tested CMV seronegative and was one of the 352 seronegative cohort members. Every donor gave a peripheral blood sample, and the peripheral blood mononuclear cells from that sample were used for TCR beta sequencing. The Qiagen DNeasy Blood Extraction Kit was used to extract genomic DNA from the blood cell samples. Study-level results and caveats: Because counts were too low, seventeen rarely observed V segments, including chromosome 9 orphons, were left out of the earlier analysis of 587 of the donors. According to the authors, the approach could potentially be generalized to other disease states and immunological phenotypes. A later analysis associated about 17,000 TCR beta sequences with specific HLA alleles at a false discovery rate of 0.05. In a later analysis, HLA-associated TCR beta chains showed more clonal expansion and lower generation probabilities than non-associated chains that were equally common. While some public TCRs were present in many individuals, most TCR sequences turned up only very rarely across donors. According to a later analysis, TCR association rates differed among HLA loci, with DRB1 alleles showing the most associated TCRs and HLA-C alleles showing the fewest. In a later analysis, several top co-occurrence clusters were reported to appear linked to parvovirus B19, influenza, CMV and Epstein-Barr virus. Three of the identified cytomegalovirus-associated TCR beta chains were confirmed in vitro to be specific for cytomegalovirus antigens. The study listed 150 to 200 TCR beta chains as associated with cytomegalovirus. In a later genetic analysis, fewer N-insertions in productive TCRs were reported among donors in an Asian-associated ancestry cluster than the roughly 670-donor mean. Broadly in line with IMGT annotations, most TCR beta V segments showed up in productive rearrangements about 87% or about 30% of the time in an earlier analysis of under 700 of the donors. V-gene and J-gene trimming of TCR beta chains was associated with a missense DCLRE1C variant in a later genetic analysis, and the association was replicated in an independent cohort. Correlated functional status among segregating V segments might reflect linkage disequilibrium, but an unknown experimental factor could not be ruled out. The classifier was reported to diagnose cytomegalovirus status with high specificity and sensitivity in both the original cohort and the validation cohort. CMV serostatus was the only immune exposure information available for the cohort. When HLA alleles, especially DR and DQ, strongly co-occurred, TCR associations were difficult to assign to individual alleles. The sequencing pipeline was judged likely to have produced a cluster of highly shared sequence variants as a technical artifact. The 87-base-pair reads could not distinguish some IMGT-functional V segments, including TRBV6-2 and TRBV6-3, so those segments were excluded. In a later analysis, most CMV-associated TCR beta chains were found to appear HLA-restricted, with HLA associations seemingly driven largely by CMV exposure. In this cohort, only TCR beta chains were sequenced, and detectable features were limited by the absence of alpha or paired-chain data. A further reported finding was that TCR beta sequences accurately predicted the HLA-A and HLA-B alleles for most subjects in the first cohort. Presence/absence analyses assumed roughly uniform sequencing depth across donors, an assumption that may not hold. Because some donors lacked HLA typing at each locus, the association tests relied only on the typed subset.

The V end gives up 7 bases and the J end 4 bases, leaving 8 bases in the junction not matched to a gene. Counted from cysteine to phenylalanine, this CDR3 has 15 amino acids. Only the CDR3 region is kept as DNA, spanning 45 bases read in frame from base 1. The germline V gene (reference sequence) supplies CDR1 LNHDA and CDR2 SQIVND. Sequences were obtained from PBMCs. This sequence uses TRBV19 and TRBJ2-3, and 10 junctional nucleotides match TRBD2. This receptor was taken from a woman between 18 and 30 years old in good health and CMV-seronegative. The CDR3 in this case is CASIPAGGPPDTQYF. The DNA sequence reads TGTGCCAGTATCCCAGCGGGAGGGCCCCCAGATACGCAGTATTTT. The CDR3, completed at both ends by the reference TRBV19 and TRBJ2-3 genes, gives the full variable domain DGGITQSPKYLFRKEGQNVTLSCEQNLNHDAMYWYRQDPGQGLRLIYYSQIVNDFQKGDIAEGYSVSREKKESFPLTVTSAQKNPTAFYLCASIPAGGPPDTQYFGPGTRLTVL.